These T cell receptor beta chains were read from a single sample in a study of lymphopenia after photon versus proton radiotherapy. Clones were read by immunoSEQ multiplex PCR, and TCRdb kept only the in-frame ones, dropping some. The table shows 150,000 to 200,000 clones, with around nine tenths occurring only once. The material was peripheral blood, obtained from a patient treated with photon-based radiotherapy. The receptors stem from a man aged 45-60 years with gastric cancer. Both conserved end residues are part of each CDR3. The D gene is left open where the match is weak. Rows give clone size only sometimes, using once, few, many, or a class for an expanded clone.

V gene	D gene	clone size	J gene	CDR3 DNA	CDR3 protein
TRBV30	TRBD2	NA	TRBJ2-7	TGTGCCTGGAGTAATCTAGCGGGCGCCTACGAGCAGTACTTC	CAWSNLAGAYEQYF
TRBV2	NA	once	TRBJ1-1	TGTGCCAGCAGTGAAGCTACAGGGAACACTGAAGCTTTCTTT	CASSEATGNTEAFF
TRBV19	TRBD2	once	TRBJ2-3	TGTGCCAGTAGTATACGGCGGGAGCCCACAGATACGCAGTATTTT	CASSIRREPTDTQYF
TRBV25-1	TRBD1	NA	TRBJ2-3	TGTGCCAGCAAACAGACAGGGACCACAGATACGCAGTATTTT	CASKQTGTTDTQYF
TRBV23-1	NA	NA	TRBJ1-4	TGCGCCAGCAGTCAATCAGAACAGATTAATGAAAAACTGTTTTTT	CASSQSEQINEKLFF
TRBV7-3	NA	NA	TRBJ1-2	TGTGCCAGCAGCTTAGGGGGTACTGGCTACACCTTC	CASSLGGTGYTF
TRBV14	NA	NA	TRBJ2-4	TGTGCCAGCAGCCAATTACAGGTAGCCAAAAACATTCAGTACTTC	CASSQLQVAKNIQYF
TRBV11-2	TRBD1	NA	TRBJ2-2	TGTGCCAGCCGACCAATACGAAACAGGGGGGCGAACACCGGGGAGCTGTTTTTT	CASRPIRNRGANTGELFF
TRBV10-1	TRBD2	NA	TRBJ2-7	TGCGCCAGCAGTGAGTCCGCAGCGGGAGGACCCTACGAGCAGTACTTC	CASSESAAGGPYEQYF
TRBV4-3	NA	NA	TRBJ2-2	TGCGCCAGCAGCCCCGGGGTGAACACCGGGGAGCTGTTTTTT	CASSPGVNTGELFF
TRBV27	NA	once	TRBJ1-1	TGTGCCAGCAGTTTAGGACACTACACTGAAGCTTTCTTT	CASSLGHYTEAFF
TRBV7-2	NA	NA	TRBJ1-1	TGTGCCAGCAGCTTAGTAGGAGTAAACACTGAAGCTTTCTTT	CASSLVGVNTEAFF
TRBV6-5	NA	NA	TRBJ1-4	TGTGCCAGCAGCCGGACTGGAGAAAAACTGTTTTTT	CASSRTGEKLFF
TRBV29-1	TRBD2	NA	TRBJ2-2	TGCAGCGGGGGTCTTTCTAGCGGGAGATCCGGGGAGCTGTTTTTT	CSGGLSSGRSGELFF
TRBV7-2	TRBD1	NA	TRBJ1-2	TGTGCCAGCAGCCCGGGGACAGGGGGCTTCTATGGCTACACCTTC	CASSPGTGGFYGYTF
TRBV6-5	NA	NA	TRBJ2-7	TGTGCCAGCAGAACCTCAAGCGGGCTTTCCTACGAGCAGTACTTC	CASRTSSGLSYEQYF
TRBV7-2	TRBD1	NA	TRBJ2-1	TGTGCCAGCAGTTCGGACAGGTACAATGAGCAGTTCTTC	CASSSDRYNEQFF
TRBV7-6	TRBD1	NA	TRBJ1-3	TGTGCCAGCAGCTTACCAGGGGGTTCTGGAAACACCATATATTTT	CASSLPGGSGNTIYF
TRBV7-8	TRBD1	NA	TRBJ1-2	TGTGCCAGCAGTCTTACAGGGGGCGATGGCTACACCTTC	CASSLTGGDGYTF
TRBV5-6	NA	NA	TRBJ2-7	TGTGCCAGCAGCCGAGGGGGAATATCCTACGAGCAGTACTTC	CASSRGGISYEQYF
TRBV4-1	TRBD2	once	TRBJ2-1	TGCGCCAGCAGCCAAGGCTCTCAGAGCGGGAGATTCAATGAGCAGTTCTTC	CASSQGSQSGRFNEQFF
TRBV19	TRBD2	NA	TRBJ2-7	TGTGCCAGTAGTACGACTAGCGGGAGAGCATACGAGCAGTACTTC	CASSTTSGRAYEQYF
TRBV6-5	NA	NA	TRBJ2-1	TGTGCCAGCAGCCCTAGCAGGTATGAGCAGTTCTTC	CASSPSRYEQFF
TRBV7-2	NA	NA	TRBJ2-5	TGTGCCAGCAGCCCCCTCAGAGGGGAGACCCAGTACTTC	CASSPLRGETQYF
TRBV28	TRBD2	NA	TRBJ2-1	TGTGCCAGCAGTTCGGGGACTAGCGGGAGTTTGAATGAGCAGTTCTTC	CASSSGTSGSLNEQFF
TRBV5-8	NA	NA	TRBJ1-4	TGTGCCAGCAGCTTGGGATCGGGGGGAACTAATGAAAAACTGTTTTTT	CASSLGSGGTNEKLFF
TRBV28	NA	NA	TRBJ2-1	TGTGCCACGGCCAGCTCCTACAATGAGCAGTTCTTC	CATASSYNEQFF
TRBV9	NA	few	TRBJ1-4	TGTGCCAGCAGTCGACTGGGGGAAAAACTGTTTTTT	CASSRLGEKLFF
TRBV15	NA	once	TRBJ2-5	TGTGCCACCAGCAGAGATCGAGGGCCGGGGGAGACCCAGTACTTC	CATSRDRGPGETQYF
TRBV10-1	TRBD1	NA	TRBJ1-1	TGCGCCAGCAATCAGGGGGCGGTGAACACTGAAGCTTTCTTT	CASNQGAVNTEAFF
TRBV30	NA	NA	TRBJ1-4	TGTGCCTGGACTAGCAGGGGTCCCCCAGTGGAAAAACTGTTTTTT	CAWTSRGPPVEKLFF
TRBV5-5	NA	NA	TRBJ1-1	TGTGCCAGCAGCCTAAGTTACACTGAAGCTTTCTTT	CASSLSYTEAFF
TRBV13	NA	NA	TRBJ2-7	TGTGCCAGCAGCTTAGGACATTCCTACGAGCAGTACTTC	CASSLGHSYEQYF
TRBV6-5	TRBD1	once	TRBJ2-7	TGTGCCAGCAGTACCTCAGGGGGAGACTCCTACGAGCAGTACTTC	CASSTSGGDSYEQYF
TRBV4-2	TRBD1	once	TRBJ2-7	TGTGCCAGCAGCCGTGGACAGGGTTCTTTCAACGAGCAGTACTTC	CASSRGQGSFNEQYF
TRBV6-6	TRBD1	few	TRBJ1-5	TGTGCCAGCAGTAGTCCCGGACAGGGCAATCAGCCCCAGCATTTT	CASSSPGQGNQPQHF
TRBV7-2	NA	few	TRBJ1-5	TGTGCCAGCAGCTTCCAGGCTGACAATCAGCCCCAGCATTTT	CASSFQADNQPQHF
TRBV4-2	NA	NA	TRBJ2-6	TGTGCCAGCAGCCAAGAATCGGCAGGGCTGTCTGGGGCCAACGTCCTGACTTTC	CASSQESAGLSGANVLTF
TRBV2	NA	NA	TRBJ2-7	TGTGCCAGCAGTGAGGTGGCAGGGAGGTACGAGCAGTACTTC	CASSEVAGRYEQYF
TRBV4-1	TRBD2	once	TRBJ2-7	TGCGCCAGCAGTCGGGGACTAGCGGGAGGGACCTACGAGCAGTACTTC	CASSRGLAGGTYEQYF
TRBV7-9	TRBD1	NA	TRBJ1-2	TGTGCCAGCAGCCCCCGGACAGGGCTCTCCTATGGCTACACCTTC	CASSPRTGLSYGYTF
TRBV27	NA	once	TRBJ1-1	TGTGCCAGCAGTTTACGAATAGGGGCTGAAGCTTTCTTT	CASSLRIGAEAFF
TRBV5-4	TRBD2	NA	TRBJ2-2	TGTGCCAGCAGCTCTACTAGCGGGAGGGTCACCGGGGAGCTGTTTTTT	CASSSTSGRVTGELFF
TRBV12-5	NA	NA	TRBJ2-7	TGTGCTAGTGGTTTGGTGAACGAGCAGTACTTC	CASGLVNEQYF
TRBV6-6	TRBD1	NA	TRBJ1-1	TGTGCCAGCAGGATACGGGACAGGGGGGACACTGAAGCTTTCTTT	CASRIRDRGDTEAFF